Listed below are T cell receptor beta chains from one sample, sequenced in a study of CD8+ T cells in alopecia areata. Assay used: immunoSEQ multiplex PCR; TCRdb lists only in-frame clones, some missing. The sample has 100,000 to 150,000 clones, around 50% seen once. The sequencing here drew on CD4+ T cells sorted from blood, taken at week 0. The origin of the receptors is a human donor with alopecia areata. Both conserved end residues are trimmed from each CDR3. D genes are given only for firm matches. Clone size is shown for a subset of rows, as once, few, many or a class of expanded clone.

clone_size d_call v_call cdr3_aa
. . TRBV2 ASRLLAVTDTQY
. TRBD2 TRBV2 ASTAWTSGSSEQF
. . TRBV6-5 ASRGGSSGANVLT
. TRBD2 TRBV19 ASSILGLAEADTQY
. TRBD1 TRBV25-1 ASRPGQGWGTGELF
. TRBD2 TRBV7-2 ASSLVAGGKETQY
few TRBD1 TRBV25-1 ASRTRQGPSETQY
few . TRBV10-3 AISDQRAYNEQF
. . TRBV19 ASSSLNEGSEAF
few . TRBV7-9 ASSLGFQGLYTGELF
few TRBD2 TRBV7-2 ASSLSGRPRNEQF
. . TRBV30 AWREKDRTDTQY
few TRBD1 TRBV28 ASSAPGQGLTKQY
few . TRBV5-5 ASSGGPTGYEQY
many . TRBV28 ASRGARDYQPQH
. . TRBV5-1 ASSPYEVRDTGELF
few TRBD2 TRBV7-2 ASSRGLAGDQETQY
. . TRBV7-6 ASSTRGGISTDTQY
. . TRBV5-1 ASSGDPGFYEQY
. . TRBV7-9 ASSLPRGETQY
. TRBD2 TRBV19 ASSQPSGGGNTQY
few . TRBV29-1 SVAGGHTEAF
. . TRBV5-4 ASSSDGLVETQY
. . TRBV7-2 ASSPGRLVGETQY
. . TRBV18 ASSPNREDTEAF
few . TRBV29-1 SVAASGANVLT
. . TRBV5-6 ASSFTRVNIQY
. . TRBV6-5 ASTANRDTGEQY
many . TRBV7-9 ASSSRYRPYEQY
once . TRBV7-2 ASSLATESEKLF
few . TRBV25-1 ASSDGRADTQY
. TRBD1 TRBV14 ASSLGTANSPLH
. TRBD2 TRBV7-2 ASSPRGSGELF
few TRBD1 TRBV9 ASSGQGAGTEAF
. . TRBV5-6 ASSLQGRTEAF
. . TRBV5-1 ASSFEGPGDTQY
. . TRBV7-2 ASSPGPTPNYGYT
. . TRBV27 ASSLGGTRNNEQF
. TRBD2 TRBV5-1 ASYRLAGDTDTQY
once . TRBV11-2 ASSLSHGTPADTQY
few . TRBV2 ASSVTGAYYNEQF
. . TRBV7-8 ASSLAGPGTNEKLF
few TRBD2 TRBV7-2 ASRASGSEQF
. TRBD1 TRBV7-9 ASSPRGQVANTGELF
few . TRBV28 ASSLATSYEQY
few . TRBV6-1 ASSEMTDTEAF
. . TRBV21-1 ASSGYFTGDLNYGYT
. . TRBV25-1 ASSDRGKNIQY
. TRBD1 TRBV28 AINGQGRNTEAF
few . TRBV6-6 ASSYLPDGYT
. . TRBV15 ATSRERTYEQY
. TRBD2 TRBV19 ASSRSRGGIEQF
. . TRBV4-3 ASSQETGPQH